The 29 T cell receptor beta chains below come from one sample, sequenced in a study of blood T cells in healthy people across ages. A second about 7 to 12 cycle PCR used barcoded and J-beta primers. TCRdb analysed the 5' RACE reads with MiXCR anew, one entry per CDR3 protein. Of hundreds of thousands of distinct CDR3 sequences in the sample, about 54% are singletons; the top ten hold 35% to 40%. Material for sequencing was blood. The receptors shown here come from a man between 60 and 75 years old in good health.

This clonotype was found a few times. The chain recombines TRBV7-8 with TRBJ2-3; 9 bases match TRBD1. Losses at the gene ends were 5 bases for V and 5 bases for J; bases not matched to a gene: 8. The CDR3 runs to 15 residues. Germline V gene lookup returns CDR1 SGHVS and CDR2 FQNEAQ. Here the CDR3 reads CASSTRQGGQDTQYF. CDR3 nucleotide sequence: TGTGCCAGCAGCACGAGACAGGGGGGGCAAGATACGCAGTATTTT.

The chain combines TRBV7-9 with TRBJ2-7; D might be TRBD2 (7 bases). This CDR3 has 15 amino acids. Germline CDR1 reads SEHNR; CDR2 reads FQNEAQ (reference sequence). V dropped 1 base and J dropped 1 base, with 11 bases sitting between them. CDR3 bases: TGTGCCAGCAGCTTAGTAGGGGGGGGGTCCTACGAGCAGTACTTC. Amino acid sequence: CASSLVGGGSYEQYF.

The chain has TRBV12-3 or TRBV12-4 and TRBJ2-1, with D perhaps TRBD1 (6 bases). The CDR3 is 15 amino acids. Trimming pared 8 bases from V and 7 bases from J, leaving 21 bases between. The CDR3 reads CASYMDSQIRNEQFF. The CDR3 region has the DNA TGTGCCAGCTATATGGACAGTCAGATTAGGAATGAGCAGTTCTTC.

As for this clonotype: Relative to the germline gene, one junction end is altered; a read error may explain this. The V call is TRBV28, the J call TRBJ2-7; 9 bases are shared with TRBD2. The germline V gene has CDR1 MDHEN and CDR2 SYDVKM. The CDR3 sequence is 16 residues long. CDR3 sequence: CVSSLWSSGGHYEQYF. In nucleotides, the CDR3 is TGTGTCAGCAGTCTATGGAGTAGCGGGGGACACTACGAGCAGTACTTC. The complete variable domain, with remaining parts taken from reference TRBV28 and TRBJ2-7, reads DVKVTQSSRYLVKRTGEKVFLECVQDMDHENMFWYRQDPGLGLRLIYFSYDVKMKEKGDIPEGYSVSREKKERFSLILESASTNQTSMYLCVSSLWSSGGHYEQYFGPGTRLTVT.

There are many counts of this clonotype. The V gene is TRBV5-1, the J gene TRBJ2-1; 8 bases are shared with TRBD1. The CDR3 loop spans 15 amino acids. V shed 0 bases and J 1 base; nucleotides not matched to a gene: 0. From germline, CDR1 is SGHRS and CDR2 YFSETQ. The CDR3 nucleotides are TGCGCCAGCAGCTTGGGACAGGGGTCCTACAATGAGCAGTTCTTC. Its translation: CASSLGQGSYNEQFF.

The rearrangement links TRBV24-1 to TRBJ2-6; D call uncertain. Trimming took 0 bases from V and 3 from J, leaving 5 bases between them. The germline V gene has CDR1 KGHDR and CDR2 SFDVKD. The CDR3 spans 15 residues. The CDR3 region is CATSDLGFGANVLTF. The CDR3 nucleotides are TGTGCCACCAGTGATTTGGGATTTGGGGCCAACGTCCTGACTTTC.

Comment on this clonotype: The junction departs from germline at one end; a sequencing error may be responsible. The CDR3 nucleotides read TGTGCCAGCAGCTTAGTTGCTAGCGGGGGGTACAATGAGCAGTGCTTC. Translating gives CASSLVASGGYNEQCF. The genes are TRBV7-2 and TRBJ2-1, with 11 bases that match TRBD2. This CDR3 has 16 amino acids. Germline V gives CDR1 SGHTA, CDR2 FQGNSA. Using reference TRBV7-2 and TRBJ2-1 for the parts outside the CDR3, the full variable domain is GAGVSQSPSNKVTEKGKDVELRCDPISGHTALYWYRQSLGQGLEFLIYFQGNSAPDKSGLPSDRFSAERTGGSVSTLTIQRTQQEDSAVYLCASSLVASGGYNEQCFGPGTRLTVL.

The chain carries TRBV20-1 and TRBJ2-3, with 11 positions matching TRBD2. The CDR3 has 16 amino acids. The germline CDR1 and CDR2 sequences are DFQATT and SNEGSKA (reference sequence). With V trimmed by 0 bases and J by 5 bases, 7 bases remained unmatched. CDR3: CSARESSGGAGDTQYF. The DNA for the CDR3 is TGCAGTGCTAGAGAAAGTAGCGGGGGGGCAGGAGATACGCAGTATTTT.

Many counts were recorded for this clonotype. This chain links TRBV6-5 with TRBJ2-6; D is uncertain. Germline V lookup: CDR1 MNHEY, CDR2 SVGAGI. This CDR3 has 14 residues. The V and J ends lost 6 bases and 3 bases respectively, with 9 bases between them. The CDR3 nucleotides read TGTGCCAGCAGACAGCAAAGTGGGGCCAACGTCCTGACTTTC. Translating it yields CASRQQSGANVLTF.

The chain employs TRBV6-2 or TRBV6-3 and TRBJ2-4; D is perhaps TRBD2 (5 bases). The tail of the sequence fits TRBJ2-7 better, so the J call may be wrong. CDR1 and CDR2 (germline): MNHEY, SVGEGT. The CDR3 contains 19 residues. The CDR3 spells CASSYSTGGFSGSYYEQYF. The CDR3 DNA is TGTGCCAGCAGTTACTCAACGGGCGGGTTCTCGGGCTCCTACTACGAGCAGTACTTC.

The CDR3 bases are TGTGCCAGCAGTTTTGGCAGGGATCTTTCACCCCTCCACTTT. Translation gives CASSFGRDLSPLHF. The rearrangement links TRBV27 to TRBJ1-6; D is perhaps TRBD1 (5 bases). This CDR3 has 14 amino acids. Germline assignment: CDR1 MNHEY and CDR2 SMNVEV (reference sequence). V lost 3 bases to trimming and J lost 9 bases, with 12 bases between them.

V and J are TRBV7-2 and TRBJ1-4, with 7 positions matching TRBD1. V dropped 5 bases and J dropped 4; count of bases not matched to a gene: 7. CDR3 length: 15 amino acids. Germline V gene sequence: CDR1 SGHTA, CDR2 FQGNSA. The CDR3 region is CASSRTGVNNEKLFF. The CDR3 nucleotides are TGTGCCAGCAGCCGCACAGGGGTAAATAATGAAAAACTGTTTTTT.

The chain uses TRBV6-4 and TRBJ2-3, with 9 bases aligning to TRBD1. The CDR3 totals 14 residues. Germline assignment: CDR1 MRHNA and CDR2 SNTAGT. The J segment lost 6 bases and the V segment lost 6 bases, leaving 7 bases of the junction unmatched. The CDR3, as DNA: TGTGCCAGCAGCGGAAAACAGGGGGCGGATACGCAGTATTTT. This gives the protein CASSGKQGADTQYF.

The rearrangement uses TRBV4-1 and TRBJ2-7; possible D gene TRBD1, 5 bases. CDR1 is MGHRA, CDR2 YSYEKL, per germline. Trimming pared 4 bases from V and 1 base from J, leaving 14 bases between. The CDR3 length is 15 residues. CDR3 nucleotide sequence: TGCGCCAGCAGCCCTCCGAGGCAGGGATCCTACGAGCAGTACTTC. Translating it yields CASSPPRQGSYEQYF.

This clonotype was detected a few times. J is TRBJ1-1 and V is TRBV12-3 or TRBV12-4; weak D call: TRBD1 (5 bases). Trimming left V 8 bases short and J 5 bases short, with 12 bases between. The CDR3 has 12 amino acids. CDR3 DNA sequence: TGTGCCAGCTATGACAGAAGTACTGAAGCTTTCTTT. Its translation: CASYDRSTEAFF.

This chain uses TRBV20-1 with TRBJ2-5; 9 nucleotides match TRBD2. The CDR3 runs 15 residues. In germline, CDR1 is DFQATT, CDR2 SNEGSKA (reference sequence). V lost 3 bases, J lost 0 bases, and 5 bases stayed unmatched. The chain's CDR3 is CSASRSSGDQETQYF. The CDR3 DNA sequence: TGCAGTGCTAGCCGCTCTAGCGGGGACCAAGAGACCCAGTACTTC.

The chain combines TRBV9 with TRBJ1-6, with unresolved D. The CDR3 runs to 14 residues. Germline CDR1 and CDR2: SGDLS and YYNGEE. V was clipped by 4 bases and J by 9 bases, with 14 bases between them. The CDR3 DNA is TGTGCCAGCAGCCCCCGGACGGGAACTTCACCCCTCCACTTT. Translating gives CASSPRTGTSPLHF.

This clonotype has ten or more counts. This chain uses TRBV4-1 with TRBJ2-1, with 9 positions matching TRBD2. CDR1 and CDR2 (germline): MGHRA, YSYEKL. V lost 1 base and J lost 7; bases outside the gene matches: 11. There are 17 residues in the CDR3. CDR3 amino acids: CASSQAFGGGAGNEQFF. The CDR3 region has the DNA TGCGCCAGCAGCCAAGCTTTTGGCGGGGGGGCCGGGAATGAGCAGTTCTTC.

This clonotype was counted a few times. One end of the junction does not line up with germline, which may come from a read error. The rearrangement links TRBV7-9 to TRBJ2-5; maybe TRBD2 (6 bases). This CDR3 is built from 15 residues. The V gene's germline CDR1 is SEHNR and CDR2 FQNEAQ (reference sequence). The CDR3 coding sequence is TGTGCCAGCAGCTTGGAGACTAGTCTCCAACAGACCCAGTACTTC. It is translated as CASSLETSLQQTQYF.

This chain joins TRBV3-1 and TRBJ2-1; D is perhaps TRBD1 (6 bases). The DNA end is a closer match to TRBJ2-7, so the J assignment may be wrong. CDR3 size: 13 residues. In germline, CDR1 is LGHDT, CDR2 YNNKEL (reference sequence). CDR3 protein: CASSQGQGCEQYF. In DNA, the CDR3 is TGTGCCAGCAGCCAAGGGCAGGGGTGCGAGCAGTACTTC.

V and J are TRBV9 and TRBJ2-7, with TRBD1 identical over 8 bases. Per germline, CDR1 SGDLS and CDR2 YYNGEE. The V segment lost 3 bases and the J segment 2 bases; nucleotides outside the gene matches: 4. The CDR3 spans 14 residues. The CDR3 here is CASSAATGAYEQYF. CDR3 sequence (DNA): TGTGCCAGCAGCGCAGCGACAGGGGCCTACGAGCAGTACTTC.

V is TRBV7-2 and J is TRBJ2-3; D is ambiguous. The length of the CDR3 is 15 residues. Deletions cut 1 base from V and 5 bases from J, with 13 bases between. Germline V CDR1 and CDR2: SGHTA, FQGNSA. The CDR3 nucleotides are TGTGCCAGCAGCTTAGAGTGGCAGACCCGAGATACGCAGTATTTT. This translates into CASSLEWQTRDTQYF.

The chain carries TRBV5-1 and TRBJ2-7; maybe TRBD2 (5 bases). Germline loops: CDR1 SGHRS, CDR2 YFSETQ. V dropped 4 bases and J dropped 5 bases, with 10 bases sitting between them. The CDR3 has 12 residues. The chain's CDR3 is CASSLREHEQYF. CDR3 sequence (DNA): TGCGCCAGCAGCCTTCGGGAACACGAGCAGTACTTC.

The chain joins TRBV5-6 to TRBJ2-1; D is ambiguous. CDR1 and CDR2 (germline): SGHDT, YYEEEE. The CDR3 consists of 12 residues. Trimming pared 0 bases from V and 15 bases from J, leaving 13 bases between. The CDR3: CASSLVGSPLFF. The DNA for the CDR3 is TGTGCCAGCAGCTTGGTGGGGTCCCCTTTGTTCTTC.

The chain employs TRBV6-5 and TRBJ2-3, with D hard to call. Germline V CDR1 and CDR2: MNHEY, SVGAGI. V shed 0 bases and J shed 2 bases, with 9 bases lying between them. The CDR3 totals 15 residues. The CDR3 DNA reads TGTGCCAGCAGTTACTCGGCGGAACCCACAGATACGCAGTATTTT. Translating it yields CASSYSAEPTDTQYF.

The rearrangement uses TRBV20-1 and TRBJ1-1; unclear D gene. Trimming removed 3 bases at V and 0 bases at J, with 5 bases between. CDR1 and CDR2 from the germline V gene are DFQATT and SNEGSKA (reference sequence). The CDR3 runs 12 residues. Written as DNA, the CDR3 is TGCAGTGCTAGTTTGGTGAACACTGAAGCTTTCTTT. This codes for CSASLVNTEAFF.

V gene TRBV13 combines with J gene TRBJ2-1; D is tentatively TRBD1 or TRBD2 (6 bases each). CDR1 and CDR2 from the germline V gene are PRHDT and FYEKMQ (reference sequence). Trimming took 2 bases from V and 0 from J, leaving 14 bases between them. CDR3 size: 17 residues. CDR3 protein: CASSLRRGTSSYNEQFF. The DNA of the CDR3 is TGTGCCAGCAGCTTACGGAGGGGGACGAGCTCCTACAATGAGCAGTTCTTC.

This clonotype was seen at least ten times. V usage is TRBV4-2 and J usage is TRBJ2-7; 8 positions agree with TRBD1. The CDR3 is 15 amino acids. The germline CDR1 and CDR2 sequences are LGHNA and YNFKEQ. V shed 8 bases and J 2 bases; nucleotides not matched to a gene: 11. CDR3 nucleotides: TGTGCCAGCCAGAAGCAACGGACAGGGACCTACGAGCAGTACTTC. As protein: CASQKQRTGTYEQYF.

The chain recombines TRBV2 with TRBJ2-4; no definite D call. The ends were cut back, 3 bases at V and 0 bases at J, with 6 bases in the middle. The germline V gene has CDR1 SNHLY and CDR2 FYNNEI. The CDR3 is 14 residues long. CDR3 nucleotides: TGTGCCAGCAGTGACAGCCAAGCCAAAAACATTCAGTACTTC. It translates to CASSDSQAKNIQYF.